The rows below give T cell receptor beta chains drawn from one sample of a study of T-cell memory formation after mild COVID-19. TCRdb recomputed calls from the 5' RACE reads with MiXCR, one row per CDR3 protein. The repertoire has about 400,000 distinct CDR3 sequences, about 25% of them found once; the top ten carry around 13%. Sequencing was done on a sample of PBMCs or a T cell subset sorted from them (not recorded which). The receptor source for this set is an adult woman who had mild COVID-19 (a few samples of this study predate the infection). Cell type and time point are not known. Each CDR3 is given with its conserved first and last residue. The order of the fields is D gene, V gene, clone size, J gene, CDR3 length, CDR3 DNA, CDR3 protein. D genes are given only for firm matches. Some rows have no size entry. The others give once, few or many, or a class for an expanded clone.

d_call: TRBD1; v_call: TRBV7-6; clone_size: few; j_call: TRBJ1-6; cdr3_length: 15; cdr3_nt: TGTGCCAGCTCGTCGGGACAGGGGTCGAATTCACCCCTCCACTTT; cdr3_aa: CASSSGQGSNSPLHF
d_call: TRBD1; v_call: TRBV5-1; clone_size: -; j_call: TRBJ1-1; cdr3_length: 15; cdr3_nt: TGCGCCAGCAGCTTGACGGGACAGCTGAACACTGAAGCTTTCTTT; cdr3_aa: CASSLTGQLNTEAFF
d_call: TRBD2; v_call: TRBV5-1; clone_size: -; j_call: TRBJ2-1; cdr3_length: 16; cdr3_nt: TGCGCCAGCAGCGCTTTAGCGGGAGCCTCTAACAATGAGCAGTTCTTC; cdr3_aa: CASSALAGASNNEQFF
d_call: TRBD1; v_call: TRBV7-6; clone_size: -; j_call: TRBJ2-7; cdr3_length: 17; cdr3_nt: TGTGCCAGCAGCCCCTGGGCCGGGACAGGGGGCACCTACGAGCAGTACTTC; cdr3_aa: CASSPWAGTGGTYEQYF
d_call: -; v_call: TRBV29-1; clone_size: few; j_call: TRBJ2-1; cdr3_length: 16; cdr3_nt: TGCAGCGTTCCTGGGACCGTGACGAGCTCCTACAATGAGCAGTTCTTC; cdr3_aa: CSVPGTVTSSYNEQFF
d_call: TRBD2; v_call: TRBV20-1; clone_size: -; j_call: TRBJ2-1; cdr3_length: 14; cdr3_nt: TGCAGTGCCGCCCTTAGCGGGGGGGGGAATGAGCAGTTCTTC; cdr3_aa: CSAALSGGGNEQFF
d_call: -; v_call: TRBV23-1; clone_size: -; j_call: TRBJ2-5; cdr3_length: 13; cdr3_nt: TGCGCCCGTCGCGACTTGTTAGGAAAGACCCAGTACTTC; cdr3_aa: CARRDLLGKTQYF
d_call: -; v_call: TRBV7-2; clone_size: few; j_call: TRBJ2-3; cdr3_length: 16; cdr3_nt: TGTGCCAGCAGCCCCTTCGGGGCGGGGAACACAGATACGCAGTATTTT; cdr3_aa: CASSPFGAGNTDTQYF
d_call: -; v_call: TRBV6-5; clone_size: -; j_call: TRBJ2-7; cdr3_length: 13; cdr3_nt: TGTGCCAGCAGTTCGGCCGCGGGCAGGGAAGAGTACTTC; cdr3_aa: CASSSAAGREEYF
d_call: TRBD1; v_call: TRBV5-1; clone_size: -; j_call: TRBJ1-1; cdr3_length: 15; cdr3_nt: TGCGCCAGCAGCGAGGACAGGGGGCCGAACACTGAAGCTTTCTTT; cdr3_aa: CASSEDRGPNTEAFF
d_call: TRBD1; v_call: TRBV24-1; clone_size: few; j_call: TRBJ2-7; cdr3_length: 14; cdr3_nt: TGTGCCACCGGAGCAGGGGGCGCTTCCTACGAGCAGTACTTC; cdr3_aa: CATGAGGASYEQYF
d_call: -; v_call: TRBV24-1; clone_size: -; j_call: TRBJ2-7; cdr3_length: 15; cdr3_nt: TGTGCCACCAGTGACGGCACGATTGGCCGGTACGAGCAGTACTTC; cdr3_aa: CATSDGTIGRYEQYF
d_call: TRBD1; v_call: TRBV11-2; clone_size: -; j_call: TRBJ2-2; cdr3_length: 16; cdr3_nt: TGTGCCAGCAGCCTAGAGGGACAGAGGAACACCGGGGAGCTGTTTTTT; cdr3_aa: CASSLEGQRNTGELFF
d_call: -; v_call: TRBV6-2/TRBV6-3; clone_size: -; j_call: TRBJ2-3; cdr3_length: 15; cdr3_nt: TGTGCCAGCAAACTATCCTCAGGGACTCGGAATACGCAGTATTTT; cdr3_aa: CASKLSSGTRNTQYF
d_call: TRBD1; v_call: TRBV5-1; clone_size: -; j_call: TRBJ1-2; cdr3_length: 15; cdr3_nt: TGCGCCAGCAGCCTAGGGGGCGGAATCCTCTATGGCTACACCTTC; cdr3_aa: CASSLGGGILYGYTF
d_call: TRBD2; v_call: TRBV7-9; clone_size: few; j_call: TRBJ2-3; cdr3_length: 17; cdr3_nt: TGTGCCAGCAGTCCCCCCTCTACTAGCGGGAGAGCAGATACGCAGTATTTT; cdr3_aa: CASSPPSTSGRADTQYF
d_call: TRBD1; v_call: TRBV15; clone_size: few; j_call: TRBJ1-5; cdr3_length: 14; cdr3_nt: TGTGCCACCAGCAAAGGACAGGGAGGACAGCCCCAGCATTTT; cdr3_aa: CATSKGQGGQPQHF